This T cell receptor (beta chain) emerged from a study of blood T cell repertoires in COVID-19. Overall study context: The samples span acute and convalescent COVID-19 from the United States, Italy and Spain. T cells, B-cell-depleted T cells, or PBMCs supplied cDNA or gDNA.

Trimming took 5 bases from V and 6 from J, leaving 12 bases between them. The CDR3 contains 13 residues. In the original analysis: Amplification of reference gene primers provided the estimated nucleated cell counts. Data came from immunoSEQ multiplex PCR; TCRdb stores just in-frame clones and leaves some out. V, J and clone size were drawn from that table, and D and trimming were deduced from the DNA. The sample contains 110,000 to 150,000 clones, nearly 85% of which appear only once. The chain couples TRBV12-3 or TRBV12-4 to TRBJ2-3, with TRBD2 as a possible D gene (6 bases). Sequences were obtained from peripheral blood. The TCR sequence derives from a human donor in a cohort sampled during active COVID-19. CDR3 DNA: TGTGCCAGCAGTACCTCGGGGGTGGATACGCAGTATTTT. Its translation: CASSTSGVDTQYF.